The clone carrying this T cell receptor beta chain was observed at least ten times. Antigen unknown. Each CDR3 protein is one row after TCRdb ran MiXCR on the multiplex PCR reads. The sample yields 200,000 to 300,000 distinct CDR3 sequences, under 35% seen once. The source of the sample is a study of breast tumors, draining lymph nodes, adjacent tissues. Germline V lookup: CDR1 WNHNN, CDR2 SYGVQD (reference sequence). The CDR3 consists of 14 residues. V shed 4 bases, J shed 2 bases, and the junction held 4 bases outside the gene matches. Breast cancer patients provided tissue from their axillary draining lymph nodes. Study-wide findings and caveats: That most tumor T cells come from lymph nodes remained unproven. Most tumor T cells seemingly derive from lymph node, then expand in tumor.

V and J are TRBV10-1 and TRBJ2-7, with 8 bases fitting TRBD1. This clonotype was sampled from a female donor with breast cancer. Some clones in this sample may be carry-over from other donors' samples. Sequencing was performed on axillary lymph node tissue. In nucleotides, the CDR3 is TGCGCCAGCAGTGGGGGACAGGCACCCTACGAGCAGTACTTC. The encoded protein is CASSGGQAPYEQYF.